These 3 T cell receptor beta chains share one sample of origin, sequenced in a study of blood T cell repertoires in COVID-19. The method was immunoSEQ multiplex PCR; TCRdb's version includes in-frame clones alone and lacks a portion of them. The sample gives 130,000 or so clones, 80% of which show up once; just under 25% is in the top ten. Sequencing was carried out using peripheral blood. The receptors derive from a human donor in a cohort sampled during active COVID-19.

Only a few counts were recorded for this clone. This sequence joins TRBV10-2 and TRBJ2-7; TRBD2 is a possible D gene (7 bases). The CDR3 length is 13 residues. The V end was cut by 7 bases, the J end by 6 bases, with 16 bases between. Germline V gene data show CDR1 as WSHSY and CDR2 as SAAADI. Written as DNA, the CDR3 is TGCGCCAGCAAAGAGGGGGGGGGCGGCGAGCAGTACTTC. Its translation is CASKEGGGGEQYF.

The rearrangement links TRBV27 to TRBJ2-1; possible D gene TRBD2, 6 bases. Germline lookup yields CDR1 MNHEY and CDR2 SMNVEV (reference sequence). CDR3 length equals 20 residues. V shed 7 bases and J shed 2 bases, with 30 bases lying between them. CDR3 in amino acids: CASTTATGTKGLSPYNEQFF. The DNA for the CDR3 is TGTGCCAGCACAACGGCCACCGGGACGAAGGGACTCTCTCCCTACAATGAGCAGTTCTTC.

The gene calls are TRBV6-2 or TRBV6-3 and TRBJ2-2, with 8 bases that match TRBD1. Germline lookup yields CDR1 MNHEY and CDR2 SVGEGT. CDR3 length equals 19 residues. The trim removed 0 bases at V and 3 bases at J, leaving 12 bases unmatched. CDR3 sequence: CASSYSTYRGIRDTGELFF. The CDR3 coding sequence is TGTGCCAGCAGTTACTCGACTTACAGGGGGATTAGGGACACCGGGGAGCTGTTTTTT.